This entry is about one T cell receptor (beta chain). Antigen unknown. This sample is drawn from a study of shared clonotypes between healthy human individuals. Study overall: CD8 memory received one plate per donor, CD8 naive two, CD4 memory three and CD4 naive three.

The table came from immunoSEQ multiplex PCR; TCRdb's copy has only in-frame clones and leaves some out. Counted here are hundreds of thousands of clones, about 95% occurring once; the ten biggest clones make up approximately 0.11%. Unmatched junction bases numbered 7, after V lost 1 base and J lost 6 bases. The length of the CDR3 is 15 residues. Looked up from germline, CDR1 is SGHNT and CDR2 is YENEEA. Regarding the study as a whole: In having few donors, the study represented limited genetic and exposure-history diversity. How much donors shared clonotypes was expected to be affected by sequencing depth.

CD45RO-negative cells were positively selected for CCR7, leaving out terminally differentiated effector memory CD45RA+ cells. Healthy adults negative for HIV, lacking recent acute infections or vaccinations, served as donors. The TCR was taken from a woman aged 25 to 39 in good health. Sequencing input: naive CD8+ T cells sorted from blood. The genes are TRBV11-3 and TRBJ2-7; TRBD1 matches 9 bases. The CDR3, as DNA: TGTGCCAGCAGCTTAGCGGGACAGGGTTATCTCGAGCAGTACTTC. It is translated as CASSLAGQGYLEQYF.